Below are 29 T cell receptor beta chains sequenced from a single sample in a study of blood T cell repertoires in COVID-19. Generated by immunoSEQ multiplex PCR, the TCRdb table keeps only in-frame clones and is missing some. The sample consists of 100,000 or so clones, roughly four fifths of them appearing once. The sequencing input was peripheral blood. The source is a woman in her 70s with acute or convalescent COVID-19.

This clone came up a few times. CDR3 coding DNA: TGCGCCAGCAGTCAGGGGAACACTGAAGCTTTCTTT. Its translation is CASSQGNTEAFF. J is TRBJ1-1 and V is TRBV5-1, with a tentative D call TRBD1 (5 bases). The CDR3 contains 12 residues. CDR1 and CDR2 from the germline V gene are SGHRS and YFSETQ. V lost 5 bases and J lost 1, with 6 bases in between.

V gene TRBV9 combines with J gene TRBJ2-2; weak D call: TRBD2 (5 bases). The CDR3 extends over 16 amino acids. Germline loops: CDR1 SGDLS, CDR2 YYNGEE. Trimming removed 3 bases at V and 1 base at J, with 13 bases between. The CDR3 spells CASSGDVAGNTGELFF. The DNA of the CDR3 is TGTGCCAGCAGCGGTGACGTGGCGGGGAACACCGGGGAGCTGTTTTTT.

The chain has TRBV6-2 or TRBV6-3 and TRBJ2-1; 9 nucleotides agree with TRBD1. From germline, CDR1 is MNHEY and CDR2 SVGEGT. This CDR3 has 14 amino acids. With V trimmed by 4 bases and J by 8 bases, 6 bases remained unmatched. Here the CDR3 reads CASSWGQGMDEQFF. CDR3 in DNA: TGTGCCAGCAGTTGGGGACAGGGTATGGATGAGCAGTTCTTC.

The CDR3 DNA is TGTGCCACCAGTGATTTTTCTAGCGGGTTTTCGGATACGCAGTATTTT. It encodes CATSDFSSGFSDTQYF. The V and J genes are TRBV24-1 and TRBJ2-3, with 8 bases matching TRBD2. This CDR3 contains 16 residues. The germline CDR1 and CDR2 sequences are KGHDR and SFDVKD. Trimming removed 1 base from V and 6 bases from J; junction bases left unmatched: 8.

This chain connects TRBV4-3 to TRBJ2-3; TRBD1 is a possible D gene (6 bases). CDR3 size: 15 residues. V was pared by 3 bases and J by 0 bases, with 10 bases between. The germline gives CDR1 LGHNA, CDR2 YSLEER. Here the CDR3 reads CASSQGALSTDTQYF. The CDR3 DNA follows: TGCGCCAGCAGCCAGGGGGCGTTAAGCACAGATACGCAGTATTTT.

This clone was recorded once. V gene TRBV2 combines with J gene TRBJ1-5, with 8 positions matching TRBD1. Germline V lookup: CDR1 SNHLY, CDR2 FYNNEI. The junction had 6 bases not matched to a gene; V was cut back by 5 bases and J by 3 bases. The CDR3 consists of 15 residues. The chain's CDR3 is CASSLDREYNQPQHF. DNA of the CDR3: TGTGCCAGCAGTCTGGACAGGGAATACAATCAGCCCCAGCATTTT.

This clone was counted a few times. This sequence joins TRBV6-5 and TRBJ1-1, with 7 bases fitting TRBD1. The CDR3 is 14 amino acids. V lost 2 bases and J lost 10; bases outside the gene matches: 10. Germline assignment: CDR1 MNHEY and CDR2 SVGAGI. This CDR3 reads CASSYGDREGGAFF. In nucleotides, the CDR3 is TGTGCCAGCAGTTACGGAGACAGGGAAGGGGGAGCTTTCTTT.

The chain is built from TRBV29-1 and TRBJ2-5; no clear D. The CDR3 totals 12 residues. Trimming took 2 bases from V and 2 from J, leaving 6 bases between them. From germline, CDR1 is SQVTM and CDR2 ANQGSEA. CDR3 protein: CSVESAQETQYF. CDR3 sequence (DNA): TGCAGCGTTGAATCAGCGCAAGAGACCCAGTACTTC.

This sequence joins TRBV28 and TRBJ2-7; TRBD1 might be the D (5 bases). V was shortened by 5 bases and J by 1 base, with 18 bases between the two germline ends. The CDR3 has 16 residues. Germline loops: CDR1 MDHEN, CDR2 SYDVKM. CDR3 sequence reads: CASSPGRASTSYEQYF. The CDR3 region has the DNA TGTGCCAGCAGTCCCGGCAGGGCCTCCACATCCTACGAGCAGTACTTC. The full variable domain, rest sourced from reference TRBV28 and TRBJ2-7, is DVKVTQSSRYLVKRTGEKVFLECVQDMDHENMFWYRQDPGLGLRLIYFSYDVKMKEKGDIPEGYSVSREKKERFSLILESASTNQTSMYLCASSPGRASTSYEQYFGPGTRLTVT.

This chain uses TRBV29-1 with TRBJ2-1; possible D gene TRBD2, 6 bases. The CDR3 contains 14 residues. V dropped 1 base and J dropped 6 bases, with 13 bases sitting between them. Germline V lookup: CDR1 SQVTM, CDR2 ANQGSEA. The CDR3 nucleotides are TGCAGCGTTGAAGCGGGACTGAAGATCAATGAGCAGTTCTTC. It is translated as CSVEAGLKINEQFF.

The CDR3 spells CASSSSREVNTDTQYF. The CDR3 DNA reads as TGTGCCAGCAGCTCGAGCCGGGAGGTTAACACAGATACGCAGTATTTT. The chain carries TRBV7-9 and TRBJ2-3, with 7 bases lining up with TRBD2. The CDR3 spans 16 residues. CDR1 and CDR2 from the germline V gene are SEHNR and FQNEAQ (reference sequence). With 4 bases clipped from V and 2 bases from J, the junction kept 9 bases outside the gene matches.

The chain combines TRBV5-6 with TRBJ1-4, with 9 bases matching TRBD1. Trimming removed 3 bases from V and 1 base from J; junction bases left unmatched: 4. The CDR3 is 16 residues long. CDR1 and CDR2 from the germline V gene are SGHDT and YYEEEE. The CDR3 loop is CASSYLTGGTNEKLFF. CDR3 nucleotide sequence: TGTGCCAGCAGCTATCTGACAGGGGGAACTAATGAAAAACTGTTTTTT.

The chain uses TRBV19 and TRBJ2-3; the match to TRBD2 covers 13 bases. V shed 10 bases, J shed 6 bases, and the junction held 16 bases outside the gene matches. The CDR3 sequence is 17 residues long. From germline, CDR1 is LNHDA and CDR2 SQIVND (reference sequence). Here the CDR3 reads CATAPSRLAGGRDTQYF. CDR3 nucleotide sequence: TGTGCCACCGCCCCCTCACGACTAGCGGGGGGACGGGATACGCAGTATTTT.

The gene calls are TRBV6-5 and TRBJ1-2, with 9 bases aligning to TRBD1. The CDR3 spans 13 residues. Trimming removed 8 bases from V and 2 bases from J; junction bases left unmatched: 3. The germline V gene encodes CDR1 MNHEY and CDR2 SVGAGI. CDR3 DNA sequence: TGTGCCAGCGCACAGGGGGCAAACTATGGCTACACCTTC. The encoded protein is CASAQGANYGYTF.

V is TRBV2 and J is TRBJ2-5; a weak D match, TRBD2 (6 bases). This CDR3 spans 14 amino acids. Germline V gene lookup returns CDR1 SNHLY and CDR2 FYNNEI. The V gene lost 2 bases and the J gene lost 4 bases, with 11 bases spanning the gap. Here the CDR3 reads CASSESGPAETQYF. For the CDR3, the DNA is TGTGCCAGCAGTGAAAGCGGGCCCGCAGAGACCCAGTACTTC.

V usage is TRBV14 and J usage is TRBJ2-1; maybe TRBD2 (6 bases). CDR3 length: 19 residues. V lost 0 bases to trimming and J lost 6 bases, with 24 bases between them. Germline CDR1 SGHDN, CDR2 FVKESK. The CDR3 sequence is CASSQDPWRGAQRGNEQFF. CDR3 DNA sequence: TGTGCCAGCAGCCAAGACCCCTGGAGGGGAGCGCAAAGGGGCAATGAGCAGTTCTTC.

V and J are TRBV5-1 and TRBJ2-2; 11 nucleotides align to TRBD2. This CDR3 region has 15 residues. Germline V gene data show CDR1 as SGHRS and CDR2 as YFSETQ. V was clipped by 4 bases and J by 3 bases; unmatched bases: 2. CDR3 in amino acids: CASSKGLADTGELFF. The CDR3 DNA is TGCGCCAGCAGCAAGGGACTAGCGGACACCGGGGAGCTGTTTTTT.

The gene calls are TRBV7-2 and TRBJ2-1; 15 nucleotides match TRBD2. From germline, CDR1 is SGHTA and CDR2 FQGNSA. The CDR3 loop spans 15 amino acids. V lost 4 bases and J lost 9; bases outside the gene matches: 4. Here the CDR3 DNA reads TGTGCCAGCAGCTCGGGACTAGCGGGAGGCGGTGAGCAGTTCTTC. Encoded protein: CASSSGLAGGGEQFF.

The genes are TRBV30 and TRBJ1-2; no reliable D call. V shed 1 base and J shed 7 bases, with 13 bases lying between them. The CDR3 loop spans 13 amino acids. CDR1 and CDR2 (germline): GTSNPN, SVGIG (reference sequence). This chain's CDR3 is CAWSGSGIVGYTF. The CDR3 bases are TGTGCCTGGAGTGGGAGCGGGATAGTTGGCTACACCTTC.

The CDR3 protein is CGRDRKETYGYTF. The CDR3 DNA reads TGTGGCCGAGACAGGAAAGAGACCTATGGCTACACCTTC. The chain recombines TRBV5-3 with TRBJ1-2; perhaps TRBD1 as D (6 bases). TRBV5-3 is an ORF for which the function is uncertain. CDR3 length equals 13 residues.

The J gene is TRBJ1-1, the V gene TRBV19; possibly TRBD1 for D (5 bases). The length of the CDR3 is 15 residues. Trimming pared 5 bases from V and 1 base from J, leaving 14 bases between. Per germline, CDR1 LNHDA and CDR2 SQIVND (reference sequence). CDR3 residues: CASSSGGTKNTEAFF. The CDR3, as DNA: TGTGCCAGTAGTTCTGGAGGGACCAAGAACACTGAAGCTTTCTTT.

V and J are TRBV10-2 and TRBJ2-3; maybe TRBD2 (6 bases). Deletions cut 4 bases from V and 4 bases from J, with 9 bases between. CDR1 is WSHSY, CDR2 SAAADI, per germline. This CDR3 has 13 amino acids. The CDR3 here is CASSGEDPDTQYF. In nucleotides, the CDR3 is TGCGCCAGCAGTGGGGAGGACCCAGATACGCAGTATTTT.

This clone has a single count. The chain couples TRBV4-3 to TRBJ2-2; tentatively, D is TRBD1 (6 bases). This CDR3 region has 16 residues. CDR1 and CDR2 from the germline V gene are LGHNA and YSLEER. Trimming stripped 4 bases from V and 0 bases from J, with 12 bases between. The CDR3 bases are TGCGCCAGCAGCCTTTCCAGGGGCGCGAACACCGGGGAGCTGTTTTTT. Translating it yields CASSLSRGANTGELFF.

The genes are TRBV3-1 (or the pseudogene TRBV3-2) and TRBJ1-6; TRBD1 might be the D (5 bases). Trimming stripped 1 base from V and 10 bases from J, with 14 bases between. CDR1 is LGHDT, CDR2 YNNKEL, per germline (reference sequence). The CDR3 loop spans 15 amino acids. CDR3 amino acids: CASSQGTGVRSPLHF. CDR3 DNA sequence: TGTGCCAGCAGCCAAGGAACGGGGGTCCGGTCACCCCTCCACTTT.

The genes are TRBV2 and TRBJ2-7; the match to TRBD2 covers 8 bases. Germline loops: CDR1 SNHLY, CDR2 FYNNEI. The CDR3 has 14 residues. V gave up 6 bases and J gave up 3 bases; unmatched junction bases: 7. The CDR3 sequence: CASSASGPLYEQYF. The CDR3 DNA is TGTGCCAGCAGCGCTAGCGGGCCCCTCTACGAGCAGTACTTC.

The rearrangement uses TRBV21-1 and TRBJ2-3; the D call in the table, TRBD2, was not verified against the DNA. TRBV21-1 is a pseudogene. The CDR3 runs 16 residues. CDR3 loop: CASSKEIAGPTDTQYF. In nucleotides, the CDR3 is TGTGCCAGCAGCAAAGAAATAGCGGGCCCCACAGATACGCAGTATTTT.

The rearrangement joins TRBV27 to TRBJ1-1, with D perhaps matching TRBD1 (5 bases). Germline lookup yields CDR1 MNHEY and CDR2 SMNVEV (reference sequence). Deletions cut 1 base from V and 5 bases from J, with 14 bases between. The CDR3 consists of 15 residues. CDR3 bases: TGTGCCAGCAGTTTATTGTGGAAAAGGGGAACTGAAGCTTTCTTT. Amino acids: CASSLLWKRGTEAFF.

V and J are TRBV2 and TRBJ1-1; 7 bases are a match to TRBD1. Germline CDR1 SNHLY, CDR2 FYNNEI. Losses at the gene ends were 6 bases for V and 1 base for J; bases not matched to a gene: 8. The CDR3 has 15 amino acids. This CDR3 reads CASRTRGLGNTEAFF. Written as DNA, the CDR3 is TGTGCCAGCAGGACGAGGGGGCTAGGGAACACTGAAGCTTTCTTT.

The chain combines TRBV7-9 with TRBJ2-3, with D possibly being TRBD2 (6 bases). CDR1 and CDR2 (germline): SEHNR, FQNEAQ (reference sequence). This CDR3 is 15 amino acids long. V was trimmed by 2 bases and J by 4 bases, leaving 13 bases between them. The CDR3 coding sequence is TGTGCCAGCAGCTTAACGCTAGCGATCGCAGATACGCAGTATTTT. Amino acids: CASSLTLAIADTQYF.